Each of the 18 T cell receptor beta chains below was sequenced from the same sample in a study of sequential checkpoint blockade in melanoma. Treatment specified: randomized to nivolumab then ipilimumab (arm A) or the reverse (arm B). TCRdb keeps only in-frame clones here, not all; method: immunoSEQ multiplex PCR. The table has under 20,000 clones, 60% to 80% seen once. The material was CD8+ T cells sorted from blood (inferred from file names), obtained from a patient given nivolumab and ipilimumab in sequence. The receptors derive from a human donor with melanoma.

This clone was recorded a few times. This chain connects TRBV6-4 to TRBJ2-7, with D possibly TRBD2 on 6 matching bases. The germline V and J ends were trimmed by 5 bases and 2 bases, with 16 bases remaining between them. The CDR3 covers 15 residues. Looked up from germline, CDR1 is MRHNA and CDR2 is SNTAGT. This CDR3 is CASSYLGTDAYEQYF. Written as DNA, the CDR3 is TGTGCCAGCAGTTACCTGGGGACTGACGCCTACGAGCAGTACTTC.

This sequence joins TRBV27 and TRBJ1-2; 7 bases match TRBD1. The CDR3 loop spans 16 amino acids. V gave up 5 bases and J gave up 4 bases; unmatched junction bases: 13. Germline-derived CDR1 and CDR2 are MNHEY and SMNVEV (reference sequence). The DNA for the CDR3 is TGTGCCAGCAGTACCTCCGACAGGGCCCTCGGCTATGGCTACACCTTC. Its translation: CASSTSDRALGYGYTF.

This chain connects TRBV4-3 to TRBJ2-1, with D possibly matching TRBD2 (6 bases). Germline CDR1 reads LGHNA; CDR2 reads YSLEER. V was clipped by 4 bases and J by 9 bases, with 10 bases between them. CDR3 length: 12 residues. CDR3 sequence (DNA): TGCGCCAGCAGCCCCCGGGGGAGTGAGCAGTTCTTC. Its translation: CASSPRGSEQFF.

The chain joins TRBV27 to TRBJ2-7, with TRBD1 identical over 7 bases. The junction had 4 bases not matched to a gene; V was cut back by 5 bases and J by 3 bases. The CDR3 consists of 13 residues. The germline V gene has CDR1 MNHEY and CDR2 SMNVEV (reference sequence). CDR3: CASSEQGNYEQYF. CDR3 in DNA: TGTGCCAGCAGTGAACAGGGGAACTACGAGCAGTACTTC.

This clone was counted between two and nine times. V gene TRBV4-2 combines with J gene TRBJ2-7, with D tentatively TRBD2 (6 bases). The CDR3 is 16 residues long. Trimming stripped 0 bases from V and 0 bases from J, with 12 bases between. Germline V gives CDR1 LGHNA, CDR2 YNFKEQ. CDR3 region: CASSQEEGTPSYEQYF. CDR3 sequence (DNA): TGTGCCAGCAGCCAAGAGGAGGGAACCCCCTCCTACGAGCAGTACTTC.

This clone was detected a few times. CDR3 residues: CASRVEDRGYNEQFF. CDR3 bases: TGTGCCAGCAGGGTTGAGGACAGGGGATACAATGAGCAGTTCTTC. The chain carries TRBV6-5 and TRBJ2-1; 9 bases are a match to TRBD1. Per germline, CDR1 MNHEY and CDR2 SVGAGI. Unmatched junction bases numbered 7, after V lost 6 bases and J lost 4 bases. The CDR3 sequence is 15 residues long.

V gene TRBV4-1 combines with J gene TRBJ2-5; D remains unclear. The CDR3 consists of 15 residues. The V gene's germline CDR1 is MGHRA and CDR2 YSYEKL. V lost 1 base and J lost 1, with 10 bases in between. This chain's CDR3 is CASSQVYNPQETQYF. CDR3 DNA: TGCGCCAGCAGCCAAGTTTACAACCCCCAAGAGACCCAGTACTTC.

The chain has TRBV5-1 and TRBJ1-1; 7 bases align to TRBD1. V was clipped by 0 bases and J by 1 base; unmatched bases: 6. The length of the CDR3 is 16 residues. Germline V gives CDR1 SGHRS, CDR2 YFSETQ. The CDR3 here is CASSLETGAKNTEAFF. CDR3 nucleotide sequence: TGCGCCAGCAGCTTGGAAACAGGGGCCAAGAACACTGAAGCTTTCTTT.

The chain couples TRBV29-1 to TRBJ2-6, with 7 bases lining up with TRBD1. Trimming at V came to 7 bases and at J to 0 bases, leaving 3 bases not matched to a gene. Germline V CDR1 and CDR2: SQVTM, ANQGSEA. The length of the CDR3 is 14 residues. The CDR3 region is CSARDSSGANVLTF. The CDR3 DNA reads TGCAGCGCCAGGGACAGCTCTGGGGCCAACGTCCTGACTTTC.

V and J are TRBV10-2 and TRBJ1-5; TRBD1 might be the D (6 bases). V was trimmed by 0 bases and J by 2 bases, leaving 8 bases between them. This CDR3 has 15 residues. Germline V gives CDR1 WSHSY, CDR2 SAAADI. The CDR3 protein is CASSESYRGNQPQHF. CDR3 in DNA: TGCGCCAGCAGTGAGTCGTACAGGGGCAATCAGCCCCAGCATTTT.

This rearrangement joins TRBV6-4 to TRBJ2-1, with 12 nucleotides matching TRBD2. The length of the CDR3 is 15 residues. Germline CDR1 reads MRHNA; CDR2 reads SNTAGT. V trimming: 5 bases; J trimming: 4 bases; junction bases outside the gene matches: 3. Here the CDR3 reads CASSQLAGGYNEQFF. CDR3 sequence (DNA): TGTGCCAGCAGTCAACTAGCGGGAGGTTACAATGAGCAGTTCTTC.

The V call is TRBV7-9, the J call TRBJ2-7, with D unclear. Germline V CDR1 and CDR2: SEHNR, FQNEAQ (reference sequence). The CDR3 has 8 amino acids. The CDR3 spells CASSKRAV. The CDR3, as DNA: TGTGCCAGCAGCAAACGAGCGGTC.

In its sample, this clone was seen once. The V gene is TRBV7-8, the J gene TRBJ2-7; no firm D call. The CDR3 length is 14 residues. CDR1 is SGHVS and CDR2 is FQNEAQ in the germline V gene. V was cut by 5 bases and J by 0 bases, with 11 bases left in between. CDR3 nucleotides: TGTGCCAGCAGCATGAGACACAGCTCCTACGAGCAGTACTTC. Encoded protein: CASSMRHSSYEQYF.

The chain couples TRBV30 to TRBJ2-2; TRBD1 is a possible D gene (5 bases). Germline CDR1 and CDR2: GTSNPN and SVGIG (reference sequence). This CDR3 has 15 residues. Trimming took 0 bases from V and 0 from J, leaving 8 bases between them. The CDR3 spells CAWSVGRANTGELFF. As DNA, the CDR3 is TGTGCCTGGAGTGTAGGCAGGGCGAACACCGGGGAGCTGTTTTTT.

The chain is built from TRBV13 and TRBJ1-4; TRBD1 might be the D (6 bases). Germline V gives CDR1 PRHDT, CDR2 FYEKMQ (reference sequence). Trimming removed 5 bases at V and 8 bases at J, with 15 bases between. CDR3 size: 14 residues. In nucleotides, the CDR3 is TGTGCCAGCAGCCGAGGAAGGGGGATAGAAAAACTGTTTTTT. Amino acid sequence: CASSRGRGIEKLFF.

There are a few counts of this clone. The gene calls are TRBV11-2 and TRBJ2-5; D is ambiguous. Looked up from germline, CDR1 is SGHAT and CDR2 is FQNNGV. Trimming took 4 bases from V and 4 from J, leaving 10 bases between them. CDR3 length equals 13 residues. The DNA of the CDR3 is TGTGCCAGCAGCTATGTCGGTCTAGAGACCCAGTACTTC. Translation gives CASSYVGLETQYF.

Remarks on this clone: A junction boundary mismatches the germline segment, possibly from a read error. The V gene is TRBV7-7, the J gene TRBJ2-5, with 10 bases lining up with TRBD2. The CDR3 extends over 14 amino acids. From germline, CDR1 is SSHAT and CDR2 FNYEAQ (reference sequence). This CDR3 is CASSLSGGSETQYF. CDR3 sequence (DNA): TGTGCTAGCAGCCTTAGCGGGGGGTCGGAGACCCAGTACTTC.

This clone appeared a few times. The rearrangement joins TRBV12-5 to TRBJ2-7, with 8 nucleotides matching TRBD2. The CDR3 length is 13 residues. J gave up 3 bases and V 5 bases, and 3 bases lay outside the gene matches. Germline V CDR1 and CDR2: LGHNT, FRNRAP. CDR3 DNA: TGTGCTAGTGGTCTGACTAGCGACTACGAGCAGTACTTC. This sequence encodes CASGLTSDYEQYF.